This entry lists 14 T cell receptor beta chains sequenced from one sample in a study of cytomegalovirus exposure and HLA in healthy donors. Method: immunoSEQ multiplex PCR; TCRdb's copy keeps in-frame clones and lacks some. The sample holds some 78,000 clones, 90% to 96% seen once. Sequencing input: PBMCs. These receptor sequences come from a man between 18 and 35 years old in good health and CMV-seropositive.

The chain links TRBV2 to TRBJ1-1; 8 bases agree with TRBD1. Germline CDR1 is SNHLY and CDR2 is FYNNEI. With V trimmed by 6 bases and J by 1 base, 4 bases remained unmatched. CDR3 size: 14 residues. The CDR3 reads CASRPGQGNTEAFF. Here the CDR3 DNA reads TGTGCCAGCAGGCCTGGACAGGGGAACACTGAAGCTTTCTTT.

V and J are TRBV15 and TRBJ2-1; 14 positions match TRBD2. V shed 4 bases and J 7 bases; nucleotides not matched to a gene: 6. The CDR3 has 16 residues. Germline V gene sequence: CDR1 LNHNV, CDR2 YYDKDF (reference sequence). The CDR3 reads CATSNLGLAGENEQFF. As DNA, the CDR3 is TGTGCCACCAGCAATTTGGGACTAGCGGGAGAGAATGAGCAGTTCTTC.

The V call is TRBV9, the J call TRBJ2-7; 11 positions match TRBD2. The V segment lost 2 bases and the J segment 6 bases; nucleotides outside the gene matches: 7. Germline V gene sequence: CDR1 SGDLS, CDR2 YYNGEE. This CDR3 comprises 15 residues. The CDR3 bases are TGTGCCAGCAGCGTTGGGGGCACTAGCGGGAGCGAGCAGTACTTC. Translation gives CASSVGGTSGSEQYF.

V is TRBV5-4 and J is TRBJ2-5; 9 nucleotides align to TRBD2. The CDR3 spans 16 residues. The junction had 12 bases not matched to a gene; V was cut back by 4 bases and J by 5 bases. Germline lookup yields CDR1 SGHNT and CDR2 YYREEE (reference sequence). For the CDR3, the DNA is TGTGCCAGCAGCCCGGACTTAGCGGGAGCCGCCGAGACCCAGTACTTC. Residues: CASSPDLAGAAETQYF.

This chain links TRBV28 with TRBJ2-1, with 7 bases fitting TRBD1. CDR1 is MDHEN and CDR2 is SYDVKM in the germline V gene. The trim removed 7 bases at V and 2 bases at J, leaving 2 bases unmatched. The CDR3 totals 13 residues. CDR3 sequence: CASKGGTYNEQFF. As DNA, the CDR3 is TGTGCCAGCAAAGGGGGCACCTACAATGAGCAGTTCTTC.

V gene TRBV27 combines with J gene TRBJ2-3; unclear D gene. Germline CDR1 and CDR2: MNHEY and SMNVEV (reference sequence). V was clipped by 2 bases and J by 1 base, with 7 bases between them. This CDR3 has 14 amino acids. The CDR3 region is CASSLTPGTDTQYF. The CDR3 DNA reads TGTGCCAGCAGTTTAACCCCAGGCACAGATACGCAGTATTTT.

The rearrangement uses TRBV28 and TRBJ2-6; possibly TRBD2 for D (6 bases). Trimming removed 4 bases from V and 4 bases from J, with 23 bases in between. From germline, CDR1 is MDHEN and CDR2 SYDVKM. The CDR3 is 19 amino acids. Here the CDR3 reads CASSSPTHTWGVGANVLTF. In nucleotides, the CDR3 is TGTGCCAGCAGTTCCCCCACCCACACGTGGGGGGTAGGGGCCAACGTCCTGACTTTC. The full variable domain, rest sourced from reference TRBV28 and TRBJ2-6, is DVKVTQSSRYLVKRTGEKVFLECVQDMDHENMFWYRQDPGLGLRLIYFSYDVKMKEKGDIPEGYSVSREKKERFSLILESASTNQTSMYLCASSSPTHTWGVGANVLTFGAGSRLTVL.

V and J are TRBV5-8 and TRBJ2-7; 7 bases match TRBD1. The CDR3 spans 16 residues. The J segment lost 0 bases and the V segment lost 4 bases, leaving 10 bases of the junction unmatched. Germline CDR1 and CDR2: SGHTS and YDEGEE. DNA of the CDR3: TGTGCCAGCAGCAGACGGACAGGACAAAGCTCCTACGAGCAGTACTTC. Translating gives CASSRRTGQSSYEQYF.

The chain links TRBV6-1 to TRBJ1-1, with D perhaps matching TRBD1 (5 bases). Per the germline V gene, CDR1 is MNHNS and CDR2 is SASEGT. The CDR3 covers 11 residues. Trimming removed 8 bases from V and 8 bases from J, with 12 bases in between. CDR3 region: CASVRAGEAFF. CDR3 sequence (DNA): TGTGCCAGCGTACGGGCAGGGGAAGCTTTCTTT.

This clone was recorded once. The V call is TRBV19, the J call TRBJ2-7; D is undetermined. With 3 bases removed from V and 1 base from J, the gap between germline ends came to 10 bases. The length of the CDR3 is 14 residues. The germline CDR1 and CDR2 sequences are LNHDA and SQIVND (reference sequence). For the CDR3, the DNA is TGTGCCAGTAGTATTCATTCCAGTTCCTACGAGCAGTACTTC. Protein: CASSIHSSSYEQYF. Filled out from reference TRBV19 and TRBJ2-7, the complete variable domain reads DGGITQSPKYLFRKEGQNVTLSCEQNLNHDAMYWYRQDPGQGLRLIYYSQIVNDFQKGDIAEGYSVSREKKESFPLTVTSAQKNPTAFYLCASSIHSSSYEQYFGPGTRLTVT.

The V call is TRBV19, the J call TRBJ1-2, with 7 bases that match TRBD1. Trimming cost V 3 bases and J 3 bases; bases outside gene matches: 4. The germline V gene encodes CDR1 LNHDA and CDR2 SQIVND (reference sequence). This CDR3 is 14 amino acids long. The CDR3 bases are TGTGCCAGTAGTATGAGAACAGGGGACTATGGCTACACCTTC. Encoded protein: CASSMRTGDYGYTF.

The chain has TRBV4-1 and TRBJ2-5; TRBD2 might be the D (6 bases). The germline gives CDR1 MGHRA, CDR2 YSYEKL. V gave up 4 bases and J gave up 5 bases, with 14 bases separating them. The CDR3 is 14 residues long. CDR3 in amino acids: CASSLSGGGETQYF. The CDR3 DNA follows: TGCGCCAGCAGCCTCTCAGGTGGGGGGGAGACCCAGTACTTC.

V usage is TRBV4-1 and J usage is TRBJ2-7, with TRBD1 matching 8 bases. The junction had 9 bases not matched to a gene; V was cut back by 0 bases and J by 5 bases. There are 16 residues in the CDR3. Per the germline V gene, CDR1 is MGHRA and CDR2 is YSYEKL. The CDR3 loop reads CASSQDPARGRNEQYF. The CDR3 DNA reads TGCGCCAGCAGCCAAGACCCGGCCAGGGGGCGAAACGAGCAGTACTTC.

V is TRBV15 and J is TRBJ1-5, with D possibly being TRBD1 (5 bases). The CDR3 is 15 amino acids. V was pared by 5 bases and J by 4 bases, with 15 bases between. Germline assignment: CDR1 LNHNV and CDR2 YYDKDF (reference sequence). The CDR3 coding sequence is TGTGCCACCAGCTTCTCTAGGGGATCTAATCAGCCCCAGCATTTT. Its protein is CATSFSRGSNQPQHF.